A selection of T cell receptor beta chains follows, all from one sample in a study of T cells after somatic rescue of genetic block. Profiled with immunoSEQ multiplex PCR; TCRdb holds only in-frame clones, not every one. The sample consists of about 67,000 clones, approximately 90% of them appearing once. Source material: peripheral blood mononuclear cells (PBMCs). These receptors originate from a man aged 35 to 55. Each CDR3 is given with its conserved first and last residue. The D gene is left open where the match is weak. Size tells how often a clone was seen (once, few, many) or the class of an expanded clone, and some rows leave it out.

size: -
D: -
J: TRBJ2-1
V: TRBV4-3
CDR3: CASSQDGNRYNEQFF
DNA: TGCGCCAGCAGCCAAGATGGCAATAGATACAATGAGCAGTTCTTC

size: -
D: TRBD1
J: TRBJ2-7
V: TRBV13
CDR3: CASSSGQVRDYEQYF
DNA: TGTGCCAGCAGCTCAGGACAGGTCCGGGACTACGAGCAGTACTTC

size: once
D: -
J: TRBJ2-5
V: TRBV6-5
CDR3: CASSYLGTGETQYF
DNA: TGTGCCAGCAGTTACCTCGGGACCGGCGAGACCCAGTACTTC

size: -
D: -
J: TRBJ1-1
V: TRBV6-5
CDR3: CASSEMGAFF
DNA: TGTGCCAGCAGTGAAATGGGAGCTTTCTTT

size: -
D: -
J: TRBJ2-1
V: TRBV19
CDR3: CASSIGGRGQFF
DNA: TGTGCCAGTAGTATAGGGGGACGAGGGCAGTTCTTC

size: -
D: TRBD1
J: TRBJ2-7
V: TRBV7-2
CDR3: CASSSRTGGSYEQYF
DNA: TGTGCCAGCAGCTCCAGGACAGGGGGGAGCTACGAGCAGTACTTC

size: -
D: TRBD1
J: TRBJ2-7
V: TRBV6-1
CDR3: CASSVLYPQGTYEQYF
DNA: TGTGCCAGCAGTGTTCTTTACCCACAGGGGACCTACGAGCAGTACTTC

size: once
D: TRBD1
J: TRBJ2-3
V: TRBV5-6
CDR3: CAAGDSRTDTQYF
DNA: TGTGCCGCCGGGGACAGTCGCACAGATACGCAGTATTTT

size: -
D: -
J: TRBJ1-1
V: TRBV19
CDR3: CASRRVGANTEAFF
DNA: TGTGCCAGTAGGAGGGTGGGGGCGAACACTGAAGCTTTCTTT

size: -
D: TRBD1
J: TRBJ1-2
V: TRBV19
CDR3: CASSPPGTGSPLEGYTF
DNA: TGTGCCAGTAGTCCCCCGGGGACAGGGAGTCCCCTTGAAGGCTACACCTTC

size: -
D: TRBD1
J: TRBJ2-7
V: TRBV6-6
CDR3: CASRDRDGYEQYF
DNA: TGTGCCAGCAGAGACAGGGACGGCTACGAGCAGTACTTC

size: -
D: TRBD1
J: TRBJ2-1
V: TRBV7-2
CDR3: CASSKRQGGSYNEQFF
DNA: TGTGCCAGCAGCAAGCGACAGGGGGGCTCCTACAATGAGCAGTTCTTC

size: -
D: TRBD2
J: TRBJ2-1
V: TRBV19
CDR3: CASSNLAAYNEQFF
DNA: TGTGCCAGTAGTAATCTAGCGGCCTACAATGAGCAGTTCTTC

size: -
D: -
J: TRBJ1-2
V: TRBV6-6
CDR3: CASSYVRQTNYGYTF
DNA: TGTGCCAGCAGTTACGTTCGTCAAACAAACTATGGCTACACCTTC

size: once
D: -
J: TRBJ2-3
V: TRBV28
CDR3: CASSLPERGGPRDTQYF
DNA: TGTGCCAGCAGCCTCCCTGAGAGGGGGGGTCCACGGGATACGCAGTATTTT

size: -
D: TRBD2
J: TRBJ2-1
V: TRBV19
CDR3: CASSRGGGLAVNEQFF
DNA: TGTGCCAGTAGTAGGGGAGGGGGACTAGCGGTCAATGAGCAGTTCTTC

size: -
D: TRBD1
J: TRBJ2-3
V: TRBV9
CDR3: CASSRAGTGNTDTQYF
DNA: TGTGCCAGCAGTAGAGCCGGGACAGGGAACACAGATACGCAGTATTTT

size: once
D: TRBD1
J: TRBJ1-5
V: TRBV19
CDR3: CASRGQVGYSNQPQHF
DNA: TGTGCCAGTAGGGGACAGGTGGGGTATAGCAATCAGCCCCAGCATTTT

size: -
D: TRBD1
J: TRBJ2-5
V: TRBV7-9
CDR3: CASSPRTGLQETQYF
DNA: TGTGCCAGCAGCCCTCGGACAGGCCTCCAAGAGACCCAGTACTTC

size: -
D: -
J: TRBJ1-4
V: TRBV19
CDR3: CASSPADATNEKLFF
DNA: TGTGCCAGTAGCCCGGCAGACGCAACTAATGAAAAACTGTTTTTT

size: -
D: TRBD2
J: TRBJ2-7
V: TRBV9
CDR3: CASSVAPSGTYEQYF
DNA: TGTGCCAGCAGCGTAGCCCCTAGCGGGACCTACGAGCAGTACTTC

size: -
D: TRBD2
J: TRBJ2-1
V: TRBV10-1
CDR3: CASSEGTSRGGEQFF
DNA: TGCGCCAGCAGTGAGGGGACTAGTCGCGGCGGTGAGCAGTTCTTC

size: -
D: -
J: TRBJ2-7
V: TRBV28
CDR3: CASSRISPLGGTYEQYF
DNA: TGTGCCAGCAGTCGAATATCCCCCTTGGGGGGAACCTACGAGCAGTACTTC

size: -
D: -
J: TRBJ2-7
V: TRBV5-1
CDR3: CASSLGAGPSGEQYF
DNA: TGCGCCAGCAGCTTGGGGGCCGGTCCATCAGGCGAGCAGTACTTC

size: -
D: TRBD1
J: TRBJ1-2
V: TRBV4-2
CDR3: CASSQVQGDGYTF
DNA: TGTGCCAGCAGCCAAGTCCAGGGGGATGGCTACACCTTC

size: -
D: TRBD1
J: TRBJ1-1
V: TRBV6-6
CDR3: CASSYPDRGLAFF
DNA: TGTGCCAGCAGTTACCCCGACAGGGGTCTCGCTTTCTTT

size: -
D: -
J: TRBJ1-6
V: TRBV2
CDR3: CASRRWSPLHF
DNA: TGTGCCAGCAGGAGGTGGTCACCCCTCCACTTT

size: -
D: TRBD2
J: TRBJ2-2
V: TRBV10-2
CDR3: CASTDVAGRGTGELFF
DNA: TGCGCCAGCACCGATGTAGCGGGGCGGGGGACCGGGGAGCTGTTTTTT

size: -
D: -
J: TRBJ2-5
V: TRBV18
CDR3: CASSTGRRTETQYF
DNA: TGTGCCAGCTCAACGGGACGGAGAACAGAGACCCAGTACTTC

size: -
D: TRBD2
J: TRBJ2-1
V: TRBV19
CDR3: CASSIVLGLAGGNHEQFF
DNA: TGTGCCAGTAGTATCGTACTCGGGCTAGCGGGGGGTAACCATGAGCAGTTCTTC

size: once
D: -
J: TRBJ2-7
V: TRBV7-6
CDR3: CVSSPSPGYEQYF
DNA: TGTGTCAGCAGCCCATCCCCGGGCTACGAGCAGTACTTC

size: -
D: -
J: TRBJ1-5
V: TRBV27
CDR3: CASSPLRMNQPQHF
DNA: TGTGCCAGCAGTCCCCTGCGAATGAATCAGCCCCAGCATTTT

size: few
D: -
J: TRBJ1-6
V: TRBV10-1
CDR3: CASVEGGVYNSPLHF
DNA: TGCGCCAGCGTGGAGGGAGGGGTCTATAATTCACCCCTCCACTTT

size: -
D: TRBD1
J: TRBJ1-1
V: TRBV7-9
CDR3: CASSFRQGPPNTEAFF
DNA: TGTGCCAGCAGCTTTCGACAGGGCCCACCGAACACTGAAGCTTTCTTT

size: -
D: -
J: TRBJ1-2
V: TRBV5-1
CDR3: CASRTEPTYGYTF
DNA: TGCGCCAGCCGGACAGAACCCACCTATGGCTACACCTTC

size: -
D: -
J: TRBJ2-2
V: TRBV5-6
CDR3: CASSLLGTGELFF
DNA: TGTGCCAGCAGCTTGTTGGGGACCGGGGAGCTGTTTTTT

size: -
D: -
J: TRBJ2-7
V: TRBV6-5
CDR3: CASSLIQAPYEQYF
DNA: TGTGCCAGCAGCCTTATACAGGCGCCCTACGAGCAGTACTTC